Presented here are 11 T cell receptor beta chains from one specimen sequenced in a study of T cells in tuberculosis. Regarding time point: new active TB diagnosis, blood taken before or within 7 days of starting treatment. Libraries were prepared by immunoSEQ multiplex PCR; TCRdb keeps only in-frame clonotypes and omits some of them. The sample contains around 33,000 clones, 80% to 95% of which appear only once. Sequenced material: PBMCs, taken at tuberculosis diagnosis. Receptors were obtained from an adult with tuberculosis.

The genes are TRBV27 and TRBJ2-3; tentative D call: TRBD1 (6 bases). Germline values: CDR1 MNHEY, CDR2 SMNVEV (reference sequence). The CDR3 runs to 16 residues. The germline V and J ends were trimmed by 2 bases and 2 bases, with 14 bases remaining between them. In DNA, the CDR3 is TGTGCCAGCAGTTTAAGGAGGACAGCGACCACAGATACGCAGTATTTT. It specifies CASSLRRTATTDTQYF.

The chain couples TRBV7-9 to TRBJ2-4, with TRBD2 as a possible D gene (5 bases). This CDR3 contains 15 residues. The V gene's germline CDR1 is SEHNR and CDR2 FQNEAQ (reference sequence). V lost 0 bases to trimming and J lost 0 bases, with 6 bases between them. The CDR3 DNA reads as TGTGCCAGCAGCTTAGCCCGGGGAGCCAAAAACATTCAGTACTTC. It codes for CASSLARGAKNIQYF.

The table lists this clone with a count of one. The chain has TRBV7-8 and TRBJ2-1; D is possibly TRBD1 (5 bases). CDR3 size: 15 residues. V lost 5 bases and J lost 9, with 20 bases in between. CDR1 and CDR2 (germline): SGHVS, FQNEAQ. The CDR3 DNA reads TGTGCCAGCAGCCCGGTACAGGCCTTTCGCGGTGAGCAGTTCTTC. This encodes CASSPVQAFRGEQFF.

The V gene is TRBV5-6, the J gene TRBJ2-5; possible D gene TRBD2, 7 bases. The CDR3 totals 15 residues. V dropped 0 bases and J dropped 3 bases, with 12 bases sitting between them. Germline loops: CDR1 SGHDT, CDR2 YYEEEE. CDR3 sequence (DNA): TGTGCCAGCAGCTTGGAGGGGGGGCTTAAAGAGACCCAGTACTTC. The encoded protein is CASSLEGGLKETQYF.

V is TRBV9 and J is TRBJ2-5; 13 nucleotides align to TRBD2. This CDR3 contains 16 residues. The germline V gene has CDR1 SGDLS and CDR2 YYNGEE. The junction had 7 bases not matched to a gene; V was cut back by 4 bases and J by 4 bases. The CDR3 loop reads CASSFGLAGARETQYF. CDR3 nucleotides: TGTGCCAGCAGCTTCGGACTAGCGGGAGCGAGAGAGACCCAGTACTTC.

The chain carries TRBV5-1 and TRBJ2-5; no reliable D call. The CDR3 length is 14 residues. Between the trimmed V and J ends, which lost 5 bases and 2 bases, there was a span of 13 bases. Per the germline V gene, CDR1 is SGHRS and CDR2 is YFSETQ. The CDR3 region has the DNA TGCGCCAGCAGAATTCCCGGTGGTCAAGAGACCCAGTACTTC. Translation: CASRIPGGQETQYF.

A note on this clone: At one end the junction does not follow the germline gene, possibly because of a read error. This sequence joins TRBV2 and TRBJ2-5, with TRBD2 matching over 9 bases. The CDR3 totals 15 residues. From germline, CDR1 is SNHLY and CDR2 FYNNEI. The CDR3: CASREGSGGWETQYF. As DNA, the CDR3 is TGTGCCAGCAGAGAAGGTAGCGGGGGCTGGGAGACCCAGTACTTC. Supplemented by reference TRBV2 and TRBJ2-5, the full variable domain reads EPEVTQTPSHQVTQMGQEVILRCVPISNHLYFYWYRQILGQKVEFLVSFYNNEISEKSEIFDDQFSVERPDGSNFTLKIRSTKLEDSAMYFCASREGSGGWETQYFGPGTRLLVL.

This sequence joins TRBV19 and TRBJ2-7, with 7 nucleotides matching TRBD2. Trimming at V came to 1 base and at J to 1 base, leaving 7 bases not matched to a gene. The germline gives CDR1 LNHDA, CDR2 SQIVND (reference sequence). The CDR3 contains 16 residues. The chain's CDR3 is CASSIGENSGSYEQYF. CDR3 DNA sequence: TGTGCCAGTAGTATAGGGGAGAATAGCGGGTCCTACGAGCAGTACTTC.

The rearrangement joins TRBV4-1 to TRBJ2-1; D is possibly TRBD1 (6 bases). Trimming left V 3 bases short and J 10 bases short, with 13 bases between. The CDR3 runs to 13 residues. Germline V CDR1 and CDR2: MGHRA, YSYEKL. The CDR3 region has the DNA TGCGCCAGCAGCCACTGGGCAGGGGACGAGCAGTTCTTC. Translated: CASSHWAGDEQFF.

This sequence joins TRBV7-3 and TRBJ2-1; tentatively, D is TRBD2 (7 bases). V was pared by 5 bases and J by 6 bases, with 11 bases between. The CDR3 is made up of 13 amino acids. Germline CDR1 is SGHTA and CDR2 is FQGTGA. The CDR3 nucleotides are TGTGCCAGCAGCCCGGGGGGCCTCAATGAGCAGTTCTTC. Its translation is CASSPGGLNEQFF.

This clone has only one observation. The genes are TRBV29-1 and TRBJ2-3; perhaps TRBD1 as D (6 bases). V lost 7 bases to trimming and J lost 7 bases, with 15 bases between them. This CDR3 contains 12 residues. Germline V lookup: CDR1 SQVTM, CDR2 ANQGSEA. CDR3 amino acids: CSGEQGTYTQYF. As DNA, the CDR3 is TGCAGCGGCGAACAGGGAACCTATACGCAGTATTTT.